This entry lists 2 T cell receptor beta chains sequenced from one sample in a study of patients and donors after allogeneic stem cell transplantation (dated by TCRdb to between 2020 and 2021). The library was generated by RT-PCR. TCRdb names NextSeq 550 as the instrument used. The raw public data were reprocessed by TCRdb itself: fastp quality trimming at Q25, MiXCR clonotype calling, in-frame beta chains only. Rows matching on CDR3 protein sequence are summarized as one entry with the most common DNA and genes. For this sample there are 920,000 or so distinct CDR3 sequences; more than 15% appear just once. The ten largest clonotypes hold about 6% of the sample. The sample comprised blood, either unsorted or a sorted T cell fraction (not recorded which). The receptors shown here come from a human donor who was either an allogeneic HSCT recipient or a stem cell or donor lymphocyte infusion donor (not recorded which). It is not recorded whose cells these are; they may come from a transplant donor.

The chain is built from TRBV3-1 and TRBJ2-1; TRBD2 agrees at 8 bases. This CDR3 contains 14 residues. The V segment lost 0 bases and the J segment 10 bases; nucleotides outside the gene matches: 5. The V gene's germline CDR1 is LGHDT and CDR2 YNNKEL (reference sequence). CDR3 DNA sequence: TGTGCCAGCAGCCAAGATAAGGAGCGGGAGGAGCAGTTCTTC. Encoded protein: CASSQDKEREEQFF.

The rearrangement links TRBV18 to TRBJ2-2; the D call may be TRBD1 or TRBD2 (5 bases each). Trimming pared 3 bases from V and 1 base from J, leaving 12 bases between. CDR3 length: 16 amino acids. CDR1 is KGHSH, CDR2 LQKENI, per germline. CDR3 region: CASSPLGTGNTGELFF. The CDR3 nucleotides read TGTGCCAGCTCACCCCTTGGGACCGGGAACACCGGGGAGCTGTTTTTT.